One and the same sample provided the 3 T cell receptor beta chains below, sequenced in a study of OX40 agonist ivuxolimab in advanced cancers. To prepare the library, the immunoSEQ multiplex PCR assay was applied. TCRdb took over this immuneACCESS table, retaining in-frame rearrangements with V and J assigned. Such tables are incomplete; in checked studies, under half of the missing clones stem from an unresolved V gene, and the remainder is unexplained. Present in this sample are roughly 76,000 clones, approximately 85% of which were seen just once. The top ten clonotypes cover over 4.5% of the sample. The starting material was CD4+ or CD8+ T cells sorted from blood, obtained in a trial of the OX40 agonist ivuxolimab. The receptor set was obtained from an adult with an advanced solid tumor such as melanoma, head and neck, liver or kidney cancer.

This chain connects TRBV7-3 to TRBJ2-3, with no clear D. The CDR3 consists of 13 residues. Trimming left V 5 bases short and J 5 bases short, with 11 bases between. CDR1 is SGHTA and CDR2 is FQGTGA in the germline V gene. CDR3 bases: TGTGCCAGCAGCCTTTCGAAGGGAGATACGCAGTATTTT. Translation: CASSLSKGDTQYF.

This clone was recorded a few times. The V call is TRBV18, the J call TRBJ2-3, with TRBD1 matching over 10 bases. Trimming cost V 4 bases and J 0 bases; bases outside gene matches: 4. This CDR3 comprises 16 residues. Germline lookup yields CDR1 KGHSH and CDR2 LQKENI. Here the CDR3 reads CASSLGQGGSTDTQYF. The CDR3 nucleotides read TGTGCCAGCTCACTAGGACAGGGGGGGAGCACAGATACGCAGTATTTT.

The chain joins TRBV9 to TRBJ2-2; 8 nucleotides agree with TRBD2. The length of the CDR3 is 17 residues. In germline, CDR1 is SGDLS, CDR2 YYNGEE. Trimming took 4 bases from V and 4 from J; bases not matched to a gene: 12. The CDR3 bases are TGTGCCAGCAGCCCCGCGACTTTACGGGGGGGCACCGGGGAGCTGTTTTTT. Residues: CASSPATLRGGTGELFF. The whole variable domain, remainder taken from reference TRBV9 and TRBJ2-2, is DSGVTQTPKHLITATGQRVTLRCSPRSGDLSVYWYQQSLDQGLQFLIQYYNGEERAKGNILERFSAQQFPDLHSELNLSSLELGDSALYFCASSPATLRGGTGELFFGEGSRLTVL.